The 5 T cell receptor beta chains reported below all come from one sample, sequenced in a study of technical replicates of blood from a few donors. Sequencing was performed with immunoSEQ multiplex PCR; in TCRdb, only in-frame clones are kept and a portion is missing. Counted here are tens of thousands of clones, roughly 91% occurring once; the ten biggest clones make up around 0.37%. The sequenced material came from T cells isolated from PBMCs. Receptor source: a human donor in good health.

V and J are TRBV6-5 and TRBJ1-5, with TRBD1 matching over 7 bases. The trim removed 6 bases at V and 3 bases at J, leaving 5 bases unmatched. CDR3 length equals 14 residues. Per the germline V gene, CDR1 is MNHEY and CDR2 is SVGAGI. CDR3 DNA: TGTGCCAGCAGGGGGGGACAGAACAATCAGCCCCAGCATTTT. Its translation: CASRGGQNNQPQHF.

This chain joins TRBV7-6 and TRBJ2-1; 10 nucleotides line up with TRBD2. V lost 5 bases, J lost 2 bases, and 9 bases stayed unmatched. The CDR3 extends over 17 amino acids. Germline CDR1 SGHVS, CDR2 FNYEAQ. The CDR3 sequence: CASSPRPSGSTYNEQFF. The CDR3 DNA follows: TGTGCCAGCAGCCCAAGGCCTAGCGGGAGTACCTACAATGAGCAGTTCTTC.

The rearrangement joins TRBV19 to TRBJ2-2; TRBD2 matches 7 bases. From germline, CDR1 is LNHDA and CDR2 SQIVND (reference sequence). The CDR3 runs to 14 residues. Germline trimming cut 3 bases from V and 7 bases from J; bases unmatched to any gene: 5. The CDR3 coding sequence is TGTGCCAGTAGTATTAGGGGAGGGAACGGGGAGCTGTTTTTT. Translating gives CASSIRGGNGELFF.

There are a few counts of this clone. CDR3 bases: TGTGCCAGTAGTATCCCGGGACTCTCCTACGAGCAGTACTTC. The encoded protein is CASSIPGLSYEQYF. The chain employs TRBV19 and TRBJ2-7, with D perhaps TRBD2 (6 bases). The length of the CDR3 is 14 residues. CDR1 and CDR2 (germline): LNHDA, SQIVND (reference sequence). V gave up 3 bases and J gave up 0 bases, with 9 bases separating them.

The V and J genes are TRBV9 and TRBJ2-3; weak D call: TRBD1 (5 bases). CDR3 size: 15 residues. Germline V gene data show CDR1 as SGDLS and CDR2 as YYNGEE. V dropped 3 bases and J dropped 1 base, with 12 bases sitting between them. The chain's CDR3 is CASSAIARGTDTQYF. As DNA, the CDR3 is TGTGCCAGCAGCGCCATAGCCAGGGGCACAGATACGCAGTATTTT.